The next 10 T cell receptor beta chains were all read from a single sample in a study of control samples from healthy donors and cancer patients. The assay was immunoSEQ multiplex PCR, and TCRdb's table has in-frame clones only and misses some. The sample includes approximately 93,000 clones, approximately 88% of them seen just once. Sequenced input: PBMCs. These TCRs come from a woman aged 45-65 years with colorectal cancer.

The J gene is TRBJ2-5, the V gene TRBV27; TRBD1 or TRBD2 may be the D gene (6 bases each). The CDR3 is 15 amino acids. Germline lookup yields CDR1 MNHEY and CDR2 SMNVEV (reference sequence). Between the trimmed V and J ends, which lost 3 bases and 2 bases, there was a span of 13 bases. The CDR3 sequence is CASSFGGRRQETQYF. CDR3 nucleotide sequence: TGTGCCAGCAGTTTTGGGGGGCGAAGGCAAGAGACCCAGTACTTC.

The CDR3 loop is CASSVGEETQYF. The DNA for the CDR3 is TGTGCCAGCAGCGTAGGAGAGGAGACCCAGTACTTC. V and J are TRBV9 and TRBJ2-5, with unresolved D. This CDR3 spans 12 amino acids. The V gene lost 0 bases and the J gene lost 5 bases, with 5 bases spanning the gap. CDR1 is SGDLS and CDR2 is YYNGEE in the germline V gene.

The chain employs TRBV5-8 and TRBJ2-1; the D call may be TRBD1 or TRBD2 (5 bases each). This CDR3 comprises 16 residues. Germline CDR1 reads SGHTS; CDR2 reads YDEGEE. The V end lost 0 bases, the J end lost 4 bases, and 14 bases lay between the germline ends. The CDR3 DNA reads TGTGCCAGCAGCTTGGGGACCGGGACGGCATACAATGAGCAGTTCTTC. Translating it yields CASSLGTGTAYNEQFF. Together with reference TRBV5-8 and TRBJ2-1, the CDR3 gives the full variable domain: EAGVTQSPTHLIKTRGQQATLRCSPISGHTSVYWYQQALGLGLQFLLWYDEGEERNRGNFPPRFSGRQFPNYSSELNVNALELEDSALYLCASSLGTGTAYNEQFFGPGTRLTVL.

This clone was counted only a few times. The V call is TRBV7-2, the J call TRBJ2-3, with 8 bases fitting TRBD2. Germline assignment: CDR1 SGHTA and CDR2 FQGNSA. After removal of 5 bases from V and 3 bases from J, the junction contained 7 bases not matched to a gene. This CDR3 is built from 15 residues. This chain's CDR3 is CASSPLERGTDTQYF. The DNA of the CDR3 is TGTGCCAGCAGCCCCCTGGAGCGGGGGACAGATACGCAGTATTTT.

This clone was detected once. This sequence joins TRBV5-1 and TRBJ1-1; TRBD1 matches at 10 bases. V shed 4 bases, J shed 5 bases, and the junction held 8 bases outside the gene matches. The V gene's germline CDR1 is SGHRS and CDR2 YFSETQ. This CDR3 comprises 15 residues. In DNA, the CDR3 is TGCGCCAGCAGCGGCCTGACAGGGGGCCAGACTGAAGCTTTCTTT. Translated: CASSGLTGGQTEAFF.

This rearrangement joins TRBV21-1 to TRBJ1-1; the listed D gene, TRBD1, was not tested against the DNA. TRBV21-1 is assigned pseudogene status. The CDR3 is made up of 13 amino acids. CDR3 sequence: CASSSLGPTEAFF. The CDR3 bases are TGTGCCAGCAGCTCGTTGGGGCCCACTGAAGCTTTCTTT.

The chain is built from TRBV6-2 or TRBV6-3 and TRBJ1-1; 7 bases are shared with TRBD1. The CDR3 is made up of 14 amino acids. With V trimmed by 3 bases and J by 1 base, 2 bases remained unmatched. Germline CDR1 MNHEY, CDR2 SVGEGT. The CDR3, as DNA: TGTGCCAGCAGTTATAGGGGGCCGAACACTGAAGCTTTCTTT. The encoded protein is CASSYRGPNTEAFF.

This sequence joins TRBV3-1 (or the pseudogene TRBV3-2) and TRBJ1-1, with a tentative D call TRBD1 (6 bases). Germline values: CDR1 LGHDT, CDR2 YNNKEL (reference sequence). The CDR3 sequence is 13 residues long. The V end was cut by 8 bases, the J end by 5 bases, with 15 bases between. The CDR3 DNA sequence: TGTGCCAGCCGGCTCAGGGGAGGAACTGAAGCTTTCTTT. Its translation is CASRLRGGTEAFF.

The chain is built from TRBV5-1 and TRBJ1-6, with D tentatively TRBD1 (6 bases). Germline V gives CDR1 SGHRS, CDR2 YFSETQ. The CDR3 totals 16 residues. Deletions cut 0 bases from V and 5 bases from J, with 12 bases between. CDR3 DNA sequence: TGCGCCAGCAGCTTGGAAGGACAGAAAAATAATTCACCCCTCCACTTT. The encoded protein is CASSLEGQKNNSPLHF. The entire variable domain, with the rest obtained from reference TRBV5-1 and TRBJ1-6, is as follows: KAGVTQTPRYLIKTRGQQVTLSCSPISGHRSVSWYQQTPGQGLQFLFEYFSETQRNKGNFPGRFSGRQFSNSRSEMNVSTLELGDSALYLCASSLEGQKNNSPLHFGNGTRLTVT.

The rearrangement links TRBV6-5 to TRBJ1-2; D is unclear. This CDR3 has 12 amino acids. Trimming removed 7 bases at V and 0 bases at J, with 6 bases between. Germline loops: CDR1 MNHEY, CDR2 SVGAGI. The CDR3 bases are TGTGCCAGCAAGAGGGCTAACTATGGCTACACCTTC. This gives the protein CASKRANYGYTF.